The clone carrying this T cell receptor (beta chain) was seen only a few times. Using immunoSEQ multiplex PCR, the repertoire was profiled, and TCRdb retains in-frame clones only, with some absent. The data hold tens of thousands of clones, with roughly 92% observed a single time. This sample is part of a study of T cell changes during pregnancy in multiple sclerosis. The germline V gene encodes CDR1 SNHLY and CDR2 FYNNEI. V was pared by 6 bases and J by 11 bases, with 10 bases of the junction left unmatched. This CDR3 has 13 amino acids. The rearrangement uses TRBV2 and TRBJ1-1; 9 nucleotides align to TRBD1. This TCR was recovered from a female donor with multiple sclerosis, enrolled in a pregnancy study. The sample here was CD4+ T cells from peripheral blood mononuclear cells, taken before pregnancy. Here the CDR3 reads CASRADTGGSAFF. Here the CDR3 DNA reads TGTGCCAGCAGGGCCGATACAGGGGGCTCGGCTTTCTTT.